The 23 T cell receptor beta chains given below trace back to one sample, sequenced in a study of OX40 agonist ivuxolimab in advanced cancers. Assay: immunoSEQ multiplex PCR; the TCRdb copy retains only in-frame clones and omits some. The sample shows roughly 80,000 clones, 65% to 90% of them seen only once. The input for sequencing was CD4+ or CD8+ T cells sorted from blood, taken in a trial of the OX40 agonist ivuxolimab. These receptors were collected from an adult with an advanced solid tumor such as melanoma, head and neck, liver or kidney cancer.

CDR3 sequence: CASSPQGLIEEDEQYF. The CDR3 bases are TGTGCCAGCAGTCCGCAGGGACTTATCGAAGAAGACGAGCAGTACTTC. The V call is TRBV7-2, the J call TRBJ2-7, with D possibly being TRBD2 (6 bases). In germline, CDR1 is SGHTA, CDR2 FQGNSA. V was trimmed by 6 bases and J by 5 bases, leaving 23 bases between them. This CDR3 comprises 16 residues. The whole variable domain, remainder taken from reference TRBV7-2 and TRBJ2-7, is GAGVSQSPSNKVTEKGKDVELRCDPISGHTALYWYRQSLGQGLEFLIYFQGNSAPDKSGLPSDRFSAERTGGSVSTLTIQRTQQEDSAVYLCASSPQGLIEEDEQYFGPGTRLTVT.

This clone was detected only once. This chain uses TRBV28 with TRBJ2-7; D is uncertain. From germline, CDR1 is MDHEN and CDR2 SYDVKM. The V and J ends lost 5 bases and 0 bases respectively, with 14 bases between them. This CDR3 region has 15 residues. CDR3 loop: CASSAARSSSYEQYF. The CDR3 nucleotides read TGTGCCAGCAGTGCAGCAAGGTCTAGCTCCTACGAGCAGTACTTC. Looking up the rest from reference TRBV28 and TRBJ2-7 gives the full variable domain: DVKVTQSSRYLVKRTGEKVFLECVQDMDHENMFWYRQDPGLGLRLIYFSYDVKMKEKGDIPEGYSVSREKKERFSLILESASTNQTSMYLCASSAARSSSYEQYFGPGTRLTVT.

CDR3 nucleotide sequence: TGTGCCAGTAGTTTCAAGTTTGACTATGGCTACACCTTC. Amino acid sequence: CASSFKFDYGYTF. The chain uses TRBV19 and TRBJ1-2; D is uncertain. The V end was cut by 5 bases, the J end by 3 bases, with 10 bases between. This CDR3 is built from 13 residues. Per germline, CDR1 LNHDA and CDR2 SQIVND (reference sequence).

CDR3 protein: CASSPGGSGVGTQYF. The DNA of the CDR3 is TGTGCCAGCAGCCCCGGGGGGTCAGGGGTAGGTACGCAGTATTTT. V gene TRBV7-2 combines with J gene TRBJ2-3; possibly TRBD2 for D (7 bases). The CDR3 length is 15 residues. The V and J ends lost 5 bases and 8 bases respectively, with 20 bases between them. Germline loops: CDR1 SGHTA, CDR2 FQGNSA.

The chain links TRBV7-9 to TRBJ2-3, with D tentatively TRBD1 (6 bases). The germline V and J ends were trimmed by 10 bases and 4 bases, with 12 bases remaining between them. Germline CDR1 and CDR2: SEHNR and FQNEAQ (reference sequence). The CDR3 is made up of 12 amino acids. CDR3 residues: CATRQVADTQYF. CDR3 in DNA: TGTGCCACCAGACAGGTGGCAGATACGCAGTATTTT. The complete variable domain, with remaining parts taken from reference TRBV7-9 and TRBJ2-3, reads DTGVSQNPRHKITKRGQNVTFRCDPISEHNRLYWYRQTLGQGPEFLTYFQNEAQLEKSRLLSDRFSAERPKGSFSTLEIQRTEQGDSAMYLCATRQVADTQYFGPGTRLTVL.

The chain employs TRBV28 and TRBJ2-2, with TRBD2 identical over 13 bases. With 6 bases clipped from V and 6 bases from J, the junction kept 10 bases outside the gene matches. Germline V gene data show CDR1 as MDHEN and CDR2 as SYDVKM. The CDR3 runs to 17 residues. This chain's CDR3 is CASRFWTSGRMAGELFF. The DNA for the CDR3 is TGTGCCAGCAGATTCTGGACTAGCGGGAGAATGGCCGGGGAGCTGTTTTTT.

The chain has TRBV28 and TRBJ2-5, with TRBD2 identical over 9 bases. The CDR3 is 16 residues long. After removal of 4 bases from V and 9 bases from J, the junction contained 15 bases not matched to a gene. Germline values: CDR1 MDHEN, CDR2 SYDVKM. In DNA form, the CDR3 reads TGTGCCAGCAGTTCCCCCGGGGGGCGGGGGGGCCGTGCCCAGTACTTC. Its translation is CASSSPGGRGGRAQYF.

This clone was detected only once. The genes are TRBV28 and TRBJ1-2, with D possibly being TRBD1 (5 bases). This CDR3 spans 12 amino acids. The V gene lost 3 bases and the J gene lost 8 bases, with 10 bases spanning the gap. Germline assignment: CDR1 MDHEN and CDR2 SYDVKM. CDR3 sequence: CASSFAGGGYTF. The CDR3 nucleotides read TGTGCCAGCAGTTTTGCCGGGGGAGGCTACACCTTC.

This clone has only a few counts. V usage is TRBV19 and J usage is TRBJ1-6; perhaps TRBD1 as D (6 bases). Germline CDR1 is LNHDA and CDR2 is SQIVND (reference sequence). Deletions cut 6 bases from V and 10 bases from J, with 10 bases between. The CDR3 runs 12 residues. CDR3 sequence: CASRNRASPLHF. CDR3 nucleotide sequence: TGTGCCAGTAGGAACAGGGCATCACCCCTCCACTTT.

This rearrangement joins TRBV28 to TRBJ1-1; TRBD1 might be the D (6 bases). Between the trimmed V and J ends, which lost 6 bases and 3 bases, there was a span of 23 bases. CDR1 and CDR2 from the germline V gene are MDHEN and SYDVKM. The CDR3 consists of 17 residues. The CDR3 DNA reads as TGTGCCAGCAGCTCGAGGGGGGGGAGGCGGATGGACACTGAAGCTTTCTTT. Translating gives CASSSRGGRRMDTEAFF.

The V gene is TRBV6-5, the J gene TRBJ2-7; 7 bases match TRBD2. V lost 6 bases, J lost 6 bases, and 8 bases stayed unmatched. Per the germline V gene, CDR1 is MNHEY and CDR2 is SVGAGI. There are 13 residues in the CDR3. The CDR3 sequence: CASSPPGGGEQYF. The CDR3 DNA follows: TGTGCCAGCAGCCCCCCTGGCGGGGGCGAGCAGTACTTC.

The chain uses TRBV20-1 and TRBJ1-2; no clear D. Germline V lookup: CDR1 DFQATT, CDR2 SNEGSKA (reference sequence). V was trimmed by 0 bases and J by 9 bases, leaving 8 bases between them. This CDR3 contains 11 residues. The CDR3 sequence is CSARDSGRYTF. CDR3 in DNA: TGCAGTGCTAGAGATAGTGGTCGCTACACCTTC.

The chain is built from TRBV5-6 and TRBJ1-5; a weak D match, TRBD1 (6 bases). The CDR3 sequence is 17 residues long. CDR1 is SGHDT and CDR2 is YYEEEE in the germline V gene. V shed 2 bases and J shed 5 bases, with 20 bases lying between them. CDR3 protein: CASSLSRGVPGDQPQHF. CDR3 coding DNA: TGTGCCAGCAGCTTATCGAGGGGGGTCCCAGGGGATCAGCCCCAGCATTTT.

This clone was seen only a few times. This chain connects TRBV21-1 to TRBJ2-1; the table's D call of TRBD2 was not tested on the DNA. TRBV21-1 is tagged as a pseudogene. The CDR3 spans 11 residues. CDR3 sequence reads: CASGPGGEQFF. CDR3 coding DNA: TGTGCCAGTGGGCCCGGGGGGGAGCAGTTCTTC.

DNA for the CDR3: TGTGCCAGAAGCTTGGGTGGTACTGACAGGGGTTCAGGAAACACCATATATTTT. This codes for CARSLGGTDRGSGNTIYF. The V gene is TRBV5-3, the J gene TRBJ1-3; 8 positions agree with TRBD1. TRBV5-3 is reported as an ORF; its role is uncertain. V gave up 0 bases and J gave up 4 bases; unmatched junction bases: 12. There are 18 residues in the CDR3.

This clone is a singleton in its sample. The chain uses TRBV4-2 and TRBJ2-7, with D perhaps matching TRBD1 (5 bases). Germline loops: CDR1 LGHNA, CDR2 YNFKEQ. V shed 1 base and J shed 12 bases, with 13 bases lying between them. The CDR3 runs 12 residues. DNA of the CDR3: TGTGCCAGCAGCCAAGTTGGGGCAGATCTGTACTTC. Translating gives CASSQVGADLYF.

The gene calls are TRBV2 and TRBJ1-4, with TRBD1 matching over 9 bases. The CDR3 sequence is 15 residues long. Germline trimming cut 6 bases from V and 8 bases from J; bases unmatched to any gene: 10. Germline CDR1 reads SNHLY; CDR2 reads FYNNEI. The CDR3 DNA sequence: TGTGCCAGCAGGAGACCGGGACAGGGAGGGGAAAAACTGTTTTTT. Translated, it gives CASRRPGQGGEKLFF.

The genes are TRBV6-5 and TRBJ2-2; a weak D match, TRBD2 (5 bases). Germline-derived CDR1 and CDR2 are MNHEY and SVGAGI. Trimming shortened V by 7 bases and J by 3 bases, and 9 bases separated the two germline ends. The CDR3 runs to 13 residues. The CDR3 DNA reads TGTGCCAGCAAAGCGGTGGACACCGGGGAGCTGTTTTTT. This gives the protein CASKAVDTGELFF.

V and J are TRBV4-2 and TRBJ2-3, with 9 nucleotides matching TRBD2. CDR1 and CDR2 from the germline V gene are LGHNA and YNFKEQ. The CDR3 is 17 amino acids. Trimming took 1 base from V and 4 from J; bases not matched to a gene: 9. The CDR3 region is CASSQAVRLAVPDTQYF. The DNA for the CDR3 is TGTGCCAGCAGCCAAGCGGTCCGACTAGCGGTCCCAGATACGCAGTATTTT.

V gene TRBV7-6 combines with J gene TRBJ1-1, with 8 nucleotides matching TRBD1. The V gene end was trimmed by 5 bases and the J gene end by 3 bases; junction bases not matched to a gene: 5. Germline assignment: CDR1 SGHVS and CDR2 FNYEAQ. The CDR3 has 14 residues. The DNA for the CDR3 is TGTGCCAGCAGCATAAACAGGGGGGACACTGAAGCTTTCTTT. As protein: CASSINRGDTEAFF.

CDR3 nucleotide sequence: TGTGCCAGCAGGGACTCATCGACAGGGACTTACTATGGCTACACCTTC. This sequence encodes CASRDSSTGTYYGYTF. The genes are TRBV2 and TRBJ1-2; TRBD1 aligns across 7 bases. This CDR3 has 16 amino acids. Germline V gene sequence: CDR1 SNHLY, CDR2 FYNNEI. Unmatched junction bases numbered 13, after V lost 6 bases and J lost 3 bases. Based on the CDR3 plus reference TRBV2 and TRBJ1-2, the full variable domain is EPEVTQTPSHQVTQMGQEVILRCVPISNHLYFYWYRQILGQKVEFLVSFYNNEISEKSEIFDDQFSVERPDGSNFTLKIRSTKLEDSAMYFCASRDSSTGTYYGYTFGSGTRLTVV.

This clone appeared once. This chain connects TRBV30 to TRBJ1-4; tentatively, D is TRBD1 (6 bases). V was pared by 0 bases and J by 2 bases, with 22 bases between. The CDR3 runs to 19 residues. Germline values: CDR1 GTSNPN, CDR2 SVGIG (reference sequence). The DNA of the CDR3 is TGTGCCTGGAGTGTAGGCCCCCGACAGGTTGAGGGTACTAATGAAAAACTGTTTTTT. Its translation is CAWSVGPRQVEGTNEKLFF.

This clone appeared a single time. V gene TRBV2 combines with J gene TRBJ1-1, with a possible D match to TRBD1 (5 bases). The germline V and J ends were trimmed by 3 bases and 8 bases, with 13 bases remaining between them. The germline gives CDR1 SNHLY, CDR2 FYNNEI. The CDR3 extends over 13 amino acids. CDR3 DNA sequence: TGTGCCAGCAGTGAGGGGGAGGCTACCGAAGCTTTCTTT. This encodes CASSEGEATEAFF.